The 18 T cell receptor beta chains below come from one sample, sequenced in a study of cytomegalovirus exposure and HLA in healthy donors. 13 Jbeta primers and 60 Vbeta primers were used for the PCR. Libraries were prepared by immunoSEQ multiplex PCR; TCRdb keeps only in-frame clonotypes and omits some of them. The sample has 200,000 to 250,000 clones; 65% to 85% are singletons. The sample was PBMCs. The receptors come from a man aged 30 to 45 in good health and CMV-seronegative.

The chain links TRBV7-9 to TRBJ2-1; the D gene is possibly TRBD1 (7 bases). CDR3 length equals 14 residues. Germline V CDR1 and CDR2: SEHNR, FQNEAQ (reference sequence). The V end lost 0 bases, the J end lost 5 bases, and 8 bases lay between the germline ends. Here the CDR3 reads CASSLARGDNEQFF. CDR3 nucleotides: TGTGCCAGCAGCTTAGCCAGGGGGGACAATGAGCAGTTCTTC.

The gene calls are TRBV27 and TRBJ1-3, with a tentative D call TRBD1 (5 bases). The CDR3 extends over 16 amino acids. The germline V gene has CDR1 MNHEY and CDR2 SMNVEV (reference sequence). V lost 7 bases, J lost 0 bases, and 16 bases lay in between. The CDR3 bases are TGTGCCAGCAAGGGTGGACATCCAGACTCTGGAAACACCATATATTTT. This encodes CASKGGHPDSGNTIYF.

The rearrangement links TRBV6-4 to TRBJ1-1; possibly TRBD1 for D (6 bases). V was pared by 5 bases and J by 4 bases, with 17 bases between. CDR1 is MRHNA and CDR2 is SNTAGT in the germline V gene. This CDR3 contains 15 residues. The CDR3 reads CASSRRRGGLTEAFF. The CDR3 DNA sequence: TGTGCCAGCAGTCGTCGGAGGGGGGGACTCACTGAAGCTTTCTTT.

Comments on this clone: One junction end does not reproduce the germline sequence, and a read error may be involved. The gene calls are TRBV9 and TRBJ2-7, with unresolved D. Germline V gene lookup returns CDR1 SGDLS and CDR2 YYNGEE. The CDR3 is made up of 9 amino acids. The CDR3 DNA sequence: TGTGCCAGCAGCGTAGTTCAGTGCTTC. It is translated as CASSVVQCF.

The rearrangement uses TRBV6-1 and TRBJ1-5, with a possible D match to TRBD1 (6 bases). Germline V CDR1 and CDR2: MNHNS, SASEGT. V was trimmed by 7 bases and J by 0 bases, leaving 13 bases between them. The CDR3 runs to 15 residues. CDR3 amino acids: CASTGDFNSNQPQHF. CDR3 nucleotides: TGTGCCAGCACAGGGGATTTTAATAGCAATCAGCCCCAGCATTTT.

The V and J genes are TRBV27 and TRBJ2-1; 10 nucleotides agree with TRBD1. With 5 bases clipped from V and 9 bases from J, the junction kept 10 bases outside the gene matches. Germline-derived CDR1 and CDR2 are MNHEY and SMNVEV (reference sequence). CDR3 length equals 15 residues. The CDR3, as DNA: TGTGCCAGCAGTGACAGGGGGCAACTTGTAAGTGAGCAGTTCTTC. Protein: CASSDRGQLVSEQFF.

This clone appeared a single time. The V gene is TRBV7-3, the J gene TRBJ2-1, with 9 bases matching TRBD2. CDR1 is SGHTA, CDR2 FQGTGA, per germline. V shed 2 bases and J 5 bases; nucleotides not matched to a gene: 1. The CDR3 loop spans 14 amino acids. As DNA, the CDR3 is TGTGCCAGCAGCTTAGCGGGGGGGAACAATGAGCAGTTCTTC. It translates to CASSLAGGNNEQFF.

The chain links TRBV15 to TRBJ2-3; 7 bases agree with TRBD2. CDR1 and CDR2 (germline): LNHNV, YYDKDF (reference sequence). This CDR3 has 18 amino acids. V lost 0 bases and J lost 5; bases outside the gene matches: 14. The CDR3 sequence: CATSREGRGVPLGDTQYF. The DNA of the CDR3 is TGTGCCACCAGCAGAGAAGGACGGGGGGTCCCCCTCGGAGATACGCAGTATTTT.

Notes on this clone: At one end the junction does not follow the germline gene, possibly because of a read error. V gene TRBV5-1 combines with J gene TRBJ2-6, with a possible D match to TRBD1 (5 bases). The CDR3 contains 16 residues. Germline CDR1 SGHRS, CDR2 YFSETQ. CDR3 sequence reads: CASSLTSTPGASVLTF. CDR3 nucleotide sequence: TGCGCCAGCAGCCTCACAAGCACCCCTGGGGCCAGCGTCCTGACTTTC.

The CDR3 coding sequence is TGTGCCAGCAGCGTAGGGCCAGAAGGAAACACCATATATTTT. This gives the protein CASSVGPEGNTIYF. This sequence joins TRBV9 and TRBJ1-3; D gene uncertain. The CDR3 loop spans 14 amino acids. The V gene's germline CDR1 is SGDLS and CDR2 YYNGEE. The V end lost 0 bases, the J end lost 4 bases, and 8 bases lay between the germline ends. Looking up the rest from reference TRBV9 and TRBJ1-3 gives the full variable domain: DSGVTQTPKHLITATGQRVTLRCSPRSGDLSVYWYQQSLDQGLQFLIQYYNGEERAKGNILERFSAQQFPDLHSELNLSSLELGDSALYFCASSVGPEGNTIYFGEGSWLTVV.

The chain employs TRBV28 and TRBJ1-5, with 9 bases matching TRBD1. The trim removed 0 bases at V and 5 bases at J, leaving 8 bases unmatched. Per the germline V gene, CDR1 is MDHEN and CDR2 is SYDVKM. CDR3 size: 17 residues. CDR3: CASSLWGGTGLDQPQHF. As DNA, the CDR3 is TGTGCCAGCAGTTTATGGGGGGGGACAGGGCTCGATCAGCCCCAGCATTTT.

The rearrangement uses TRBV6-6 and TRBJ1-1; unclear D gene. CDR1 MNHNY and CDR2 SVGAGI come from the germline V gene (reference sequence). This CDR3 has 14 residues. V lost 2 bases to trimming and J lost 1 base, with 8 bases between them. CDR3 DNA: TGTGCCAGCAGTTACGGGCAGAGGAACACTGAAGCTTTCTTT. Translated, it gives CASSYGQRNTEAFF.

The chain links TRBV7-2 to TRBJ2-2; a weak D match, TRBD1 (6 bases). The CDR3 sequence is 17 residues long. Trimming shortened V by 2 bases and J by 2 bases, and 15 bases separated the two germline ends. From germline, CDR1 is SGHTA and CDR2 FQGNSA. CDR3 bases: TGTGCCAGCAGCTTAAATCTGGGGGCTTCCAACACCGGGGAGCTGTTTTTT. The encoded protein is CASSLNLGASNTGELFF.

The chain couples TRBV5-1 to TRBJ2-2, with D maybe TRBD2 (5 bases). The V gene's germline CDR1 is SGHRS and CDR2 YFSETQ. Trimming left V 3 bases short and J 7 bases short, with 13 bases between. The CDR3 covers 14 residues. The CDR3 DNA reads TGCGCCAGCAGCTACCGACGGGGAAACGGGGAGCTGTTTTTT. Its protein product is CASSYRRGNGELFF.

The chain joins TRBV29-1 to TRBJ2-3, with D perhaps TRBD1 (5 bases). Trimming left V 4 bases short and J 4 bases short, with 12 bases between. CDR1 and CDR2 from the germline V gene are SQVTM and ANQGSEA. This CDR3 region has 13 residues. The CDR3 DNA sequence: TGCAGCGTTGGCAGGGTAGGCGCAGATACGCAGTATTTT. It specifies CSVGRVGADTQYF.

The rearrangement joins TRBV10-3 to TRBJ2-7; perhaps TRBD1 as D (6 bases). From germline, CDR1 is ENHRY and CDR2 SYGVKD. Trimming left V 4 bases short and J 2 bases short, with 6 bases between. The CDR3 is made up of 12 amino acids. This CDR3 is CAISAGAYEQYF. Here the CDR3 DNA reads TGTGCCATCAGTGCAGGGGCCTACGAGCAGTACTTC.

The V call is TRBV5-6, the J call TRBJ1-2; TRBD1 agrees at 9 bases. There are 16 residues in the CDR3. Per the germline V gene, CDR1 is SGHDT and CDR2 is YYEEEE. V lost 0 bases and J lost 2; bases outside the gene matches: 5. CDR3 sequence: CASSLGGQGINYGYTF. Here the CDR3 DNA reads TGTGCCAGCAGCTTGGGGGGACAGGGAATCAACTATGGCTACACCTTC.

The gene calls are TRBV7-2 and TRBJ1-4; the match to TRBD1 covers 7 bases. This CDR3 is built from 14 residues. CDR1 is SGHTA, CDR2 FQGNSA, per germline. V lost 5 bases to trimming and J lost 8 bases; unmatched junction nucleotides: 8. For the CDR3, the DNA is TGTGCCAGCAGCAAACAGGGGACTGAGGAAAAACTGTTTTTT. This encodes CASSKQGTEEKLFF.